The T cell receptor beta chain under discussion was sequenced for a study of cytomegalovirus exposure and HLA in healthy donors. The data were produced by immunoSEQ multiplex PCR, yet TCRdb's version contains in-frame clones alone and is incomplete. This table has some 120,000 clones, roughly nine tenths appearing once. General observations from the study: Overall, around 150 TCR beta chains were annotated as cytomegalovirus-associated. First-cohort TCR clusters tended to co-occur in the roughly 120 validation repertoires, a later analysis found.

CDR1 SQVTM and CDR2 ANQGSEA come from the germline V gene. Trimming took off 5 bases at V and 2 bases at J, with 11 bases between the two ends. The length of the CDR3 is 13 residues. On this clone itself: What it binds is not known.

The sequenced material came from PBMCs. The gene calls are TRBV29-1 and TRBJ2-3, with D possibly TRBD2 on 6 matching bases. The source of this sequence is a man between 25 and 39 years old in good health and CMV-seronegative. The CDR3 reads CSVILANTDTQYF. As DNA, the CDR3 is TGCAGCGTTATACTAGCAAACACAGATACGCAGTATTTT.